The 32 T cell receptor beta chains given below trace back to one sample, sequenced in a study of T-cell reconstitution after alpha-beta-depleted transplantation in children. It was with unique molecular identifiers that the TCRbeta library was prepared. TCRdb re-called the PCR reads with MiXCR, one entry per CDR3 protein. This table holds around 480,000 distinct CDR3 sequences, approximately 32% found once. Sequences were derived from PBMCs from the stem cell graft donor, sampled from the stem cell graft. These receptors were collected from a human donor who donated a stem cell graft to a child with aplastic anemia.

The chain has TRBV4-3 and TRBJ2-2; maybe TRBD1 (6 bases). The CDR3 runs 15 residues. Germline V gives CDR1 LGHNA, CDR2 YSLEER. V lost 4 bases and J lost 3, with 12 bases in between. Written as DNA, the CDR3 is TGCGCCAGCAGCCTTGGACAGCTCGACACCGGGGAGCTGTTTTTT. This codes for CASSLGQLDTGELFF.

This clonotype was picked up a small number of times. V usage is TRBV20-1 and J usage is TRBJ1-2, with D possibly being TRBD1 (6 bases). V gave up 6 bases and J gave up 2 bases, with 16 bases separating them. Per germline, CDR1 DFQATT and CDR2 SNEGSKA (reference sequence). The CDR3 runs to 14 residues. CDR3 region: CSAEFRGTNYGYTF. As DNA, the CDR3 is TGCAGTGCCGAATTCAGGGGTACGAACTATGGCTACACCTTC.

This clonotype turned up a few times. The rearrangement links TRBV28 to TRBJ2-1; 8 nucleotides match TRBD2. The CDR3 length is 17 residues. Germline V gene sequence: CDR1 MDHEN, CDR2 SYDVKM. V shed 5 bases, J shed 8 bases, and the junction held 17 bases outside the gene matches. The CDR3 protein is CASSLAAPGTRIDEQFF. CDR3 bases: TGTGCCAGCAGTCTAGCGGCCCCCGGGACTAGGATAGATGAGCAGTTCTTC.

This clonotype has more than one count but fewer than ten. The chain combines TRBV4-2 with TRBJ2-3; 8 bases are a match to TRBD2. In germline, CDR1 is LGHNA, CDR2 YNFKEQ. The CDR3 has 18 amino acids. V was clipped by 0 bases and J by 6 bases; unmatched bases: 14. The CDR3 is CASSQDWGLVDAADTQYF. The CDR3, as DNA: TGTGCCAGCAGCCAAGATTGGGGACTAGTGGATGCAGCGGATACGCAGTATTTT.

This chain uses TRBV10-3 with TRBJ2-1; D is possibly TRBD1 (5 bases). V was clipped by 2 bases and J by 8 bases, with 16 bases between them. CDR1 is ENHRY and CDR2 is SYGVKD in the germline V gene. This CDR3 has 15 amino acids. CDR3 DNA sequence: TGTGCCATCAGTGAGGGGGCAGGGTATGGGGATGAGCAGTTCTTC. It yields the protein CAISEGAGYGDEQFF.

The V call is TRBV5-4, the J call TRBJ1-2, with TRBD1 identical over 8 bases. CDR3 length: 17 amino acids. Germline V gene lookup returns CDR1 SGHNT and CDR2 YYREEE (reference sequence). V lost 0 bases to trimming and J lost 6 bases; unmatched junction nucleotides: 13. As DNA, the CDR3 is TGTGCCAGCAGCTTGGGGACTGCTATACCAGGGGGCGATGGCTACACCTTC. As protein: CASSLGTAIPGGDGYTF.

The rearrangement links TRBV9 to TRBJ2-2, with 7 positions matching TRBD1. This CDR3 spans 17 amino acids. Trimming cost V 6 bases and J 3 bases; bases outside gene matches: 14. CDR1 is SGDLS and CDR2 is YYNGEE in the germline V gene. CDR3 loop: CASTDPIGTEDTGELFF. Written as DNA, the CDR3 is TGTGCCAGCACCGACCCGATCGGGACAGAGGACACCGGGGAGCTGTTTTTT.

DNA for the CDR3: TGTGCCAGCTCAAGGGGGGCGGGGCCCGGCTACACCTTC. Translating gives CASSRGAGPGYTF. The chain employs TRBV7-2 and TRBJ1-2, with D perhaps matching TRBD1 (6 bases). Germline assignment: CDR1 SGHTA and CDR2 FQGNSA. The CDR3 contains 13 residues. The V end lost 8 bases, the J end lost 8 bases, and 18 bases lay between the germline ends.

This clonotype showed up just a few times. The chain has TRBV30 and TRBJ2-3; 11 bases match TRBD2. Germline CDR1 reads GTSNPN; CDR2 reads SVGIG (reference sequence). J was trimmed by 4 bases and V by 4 bases; bases with no gene match: 7. The CDR3 runs 15 residues. The CDR3 sequence: CAWNPSGRFSDTQYF. The CDR3, as DNA: TGTGCCTGGAATCCTAGCGGGAGGTTTTCAGATACGCAGTATTTT.

The table lists this clonotype with a few counts. This chain uses TRBV9 with TRBJ1-5; 7 bases are a match to TRBD1. V lost 3 bases and J lost 5; bases outside the gene matches: 5. This CDR3 comprises 14 residues. Germline loops: CDR1 SGDLS, CDR2 YYNGEE. CDR3 sequence: CASSATGVHQPQHF. The CDR3 DNA reads as TGTGCCAGCAGCGCAACAGGGGTCCATCAGCCCCAGCATTTT.

V is TRBV7-2 and J is TRBJ2-1; D could derive from TRBD1 or TRBD2 (5 bases each). The germline gives CDR1 SGHTA, CDR2 FQGNSA. The CDR3 has 16 residues. Trimming removed 5 bases from V and 2 bases from J, with 16 bases in between. The CDR3 loop reads CASSPGEGSPYNEQFF. In nucleotides, the CDR3 is TGTGCCAGCAGCCCAGGCGAGGGGAGCCCCTACAATGAGCAGTTCTTC.

The chain is built from TRBV4-3 and TRBJ2-3; 10 bases agree with TRBD2. In germline, CDR1 is LGHNA, CDR2 YSLEER. J lost 4 bases, V lost 4 bases, and 14 bases had no gene match. The length of the CDR3 is 18 residues. The CDR3 region has the DNA TGCGCCAGCAGCCCTGGAATTATTAGCGGGAGGCACGCAGATACGCAGTATTTT. As protein: CASSPGIISGRHADTQYF.

The chain links TRBV5-1 to TRBJ1-6, with D maybe TRBD1 (5 bases). The V end was cut by 0 bases, the J end by 0 bases, with 10 bases between. The germline gives CDR1 SGHRS, CDR2 YFSETQ. The length of the CDR3 is 17 residues. CDR3 amino acids: CASSLAPGGSYNSPLHF. In DNA, the CDR3 is TGCGCCAGCAGCTTGGCCCCCGGGGGCTCCTATAATTCACCCCTCCACTTT. The variable domain in full, with the rest retrieved from reference TRBV5-1 and TRBJ1-6, is KAGVTQTPRYLIKTRGQQVTLSCSPISGHRSVSWYQQTPGQGLQFLFEYFSETQRNKGNFPGRFSGRQFSNSRSEMNVSTLELGDSALYLCASSLAPGGSYNSPLHFGNGTRLTVT.

This clonotype has a handful of counts. CDR3 residues: CASSLEGDKNSPLHF. The CDR3 DNA reads TGTGCCAGCAGCTTAGAGGGTGACAAGAATTCACCCCTCCACTTT. This chain links TRBV7-2 with TRBJ1-6; D unclear. Trimming shortened V by 1 base and J by 7 bases, and 11 bases separated the two germline ends. From germline, CDR1 is SGHTA and CDR2 FQGNSA. The CDR3 has 15 amino acids.

The chain is built from TRBV19 and TRBJ1-3; 7 bases align to TRBD1. The CDR3 spans 16 residues. CDR1 is LNHDA and CDR2 is SQIVND in the germline V gene (reference sequence). The V and J ends lost 5 bases and 4 bases, in that order; junction bases with no gene match: 11. The CDR3 nucleotides are TGTGCCAGTAGTGGTCGGACAGGAGCAAGAGGAAACACCATATATTTT. This sequence encodes CASSGRTGARGNTIYF.

This clonotype has more than one count but fewer than ten. The rearrangement links TRBV30 to TRBJ1-5; unclear D gene. From germline, CDR1 is GTSNPN and CDR2 SVGIG (reference sequence). Trimming removed 2 bases from V and 0 bases from J, with 5 bases in between. The CDR3 consists of 13 residues. The CDR3 reads CAWSIHSNQPQHF. The CDR3 DNA reads TGTGCCTGGAGTATCCATAGCAATCAGCCCCAGCATTTT.

This clonotype was picked up a small number of times. Its ends do not fully match the called genes, so a read error is possible. The V call is TRBV4-3, the J call TRBJ2-4; D is unresolved. This CDR3 has 15 residues. In germline, CDR1 is LGHNA, CDR2 YSLEER. DNA of the CDR3: TGCGCCAGCAGCCAAGGTTACTTAGCCAAAAGCATTCAGTACTTC. It encodes CASSQGYLAKSIQYF.

The chain links TRBV6-1 to TRBJ2-7, with 8 nucleotides matching TRBD1. Trimming took 5 bases from V and 2 from J; bases not matched to a gene: 2. Germline V lookup: CDR1 MNHNS, CDR2 SASEGT. The CDR3 is 13 amino acids. This chain's CDR3 is CASSMGQAYEQYF. In nucleotides, the CDR3 is TGTGCCAGCAGTATGGGACAGGCCTACGAGCAGTACTTC.

V usage is TRBV6-5 and J usage is TRBJ2-7; D is perhaps TRBD2 (6 bases). Germline V gene data show CDR1 as MNHEY and CDR2 as SVGAGI. The CDR3 contains 14 residues. The ends were cut back, 4 bases at V and 0 bases at J, with 10 bases in the middle. The CDR3 DNA is TGTGCCAGCAGTTCCCGCGGGGCCTCCTACGAGCAGTACTTC. Protein sequence: CASSSRGASYEQYF.

The V and J genes are TRBV15 and TRBJ1-2; a possible D gene is TRBD1 (6 bases). CDR3 length equals 14 residues. V lost 0 bases and J lost 5, with 10 bases in between. Per the germline V gene, CDR1 is LNHNV and CDR2 is YYDKDF (reference sequence). This CDR3 reads CATSRDGQGYGYTF. DNA for the CDR3: TGTGCCACCAGCAGAGATGGGCAGGGGTATGGCTACACCTTC. Based on the CDR3 plus reference TRBV15 and TRBJ1-2, the full variable domain is DAMVIQNPRYQVTQFGKPVTLSCSQTLNHNVMYWYQQKSSQAPKLLFHYYDKDFNNEADTPDNFQSRRPNTSFCFLDIRSPGLGDTAMYLCATSRDGQGYGYTFGSGTRLTVV.

The chain is built from TRBV6-1 and TRBJ2-1, with D possibly TRBD2 on 6 matching bases. Germline V gene lookup returns CDR1 MNHNS and CDR2 SASEGT. The CDR3 is 15 residues long. The ends were cut back, 9 bases at V and 8 bases at J, with 23 bases in the middle. The CDR3, as DNA: TGTGCCAGTATCCGCGGGGACTCCAACGGGGATGAGCAGTTCTTC. Amino acid sequence: CASIRGDSNGDEQFF.

This clonotype was seen only a few times. J is TRBJ1-1 and V is TRBV28; the match to TRBD1 covers 7 bases. CDR3 length equals 14 residues. Germline CDR1 MDHEN, CDR2 SYDVKM. V shed 5 bases and J 5 bases; nucleotides not matched to a gene: 8. As DNA, the CDR3 is TGTGCCAGCAGTCTGACAGGGAGGACAACTGAAGCTTTCTTT. Translating it yields CASSLTGRTTEAFF.

The rearrangement links TRBV20-1 to TRBJ2-3; 7 nucleotides line up with TRBD1. Germline V lookup: CDR1 DFQATT, CDR2 SNEGSKA (reference sequence). V lost 6 bases to trimming and J lost 4 bases; unmatched junction nucleotides: 13. The CDR3 sequence is 15 residues long. CDR3 amino acids: CSAGDSRTGADTQYF. Here the CDR3 DNA reads TGCAGTGCGGGGGACAGCCGCACAGGGGCAGATACGCAGTATTTT.

The chain is built from TRBV7-6 and TRBJ1-2, with 8 bases matching TRBD1. The V segment lost 4 bases and the J segment 2 bases; nucleotides outside the gene matches: 12. The CDR3 is 17 amino acids. Germline V gene data show CDR1 as SGHVS and CDR2 as FNYEAQ. CDR3 sequence (DNA): TGTGCCAGCAGCTCCCTAAATACCCGGACAGGGAACTATGGCTACACCTTC. Its translation is CASSSLNTRTGNYGYTF.

The V gene is TRBV10-3, the J gene TRBJ1-5; weak D call: TRBD1 (5 bases). Germline V CDR1 and CDR2: ENHRY, SYGVKD. CDR3 length: 16 amino acids. V shed 4 bases and J shed 2 bases, with 15 bases lying between them. In DNA, the CDR3 is TGTGCCATCAGTGCTATAGGGACTGGGGGCAATCAGCCCCAGCATTTT. It specifies CAISAIGTGGNQPQHF.

The chain employs TRBV6-1 and TRBJ2-7; unclear D gene. The CDR3 runs to 12 residues. The V end lost 1 base, the J end lost 2 bases, and 3 bases lay between the germline ends. The germline V gene encodes CDR1 MNHNS and CDR2 SASEGT. The CDR3 bases are TGTGCCAGCAGTGAAGTAGCCTACGAGCAGTACTTC. This gives the protein CASSEVAYEQYF.

The CDR3 region has the DNA TGTGCCAGTCGTTCCGGGACTAGGGAAGAGACCCAGTACTTC. Amino acid sequence: CASRSGTREETQYF. The rearrangement uses TRBV5-5 and TRBJ2-5, with 8 bases lining up with TRBD2. In germline, CDR1 is SGHKS, CDR2 YYEKEE (reference sequence). The CDR3 runs to 14 residues. Trimming at V came to 8 bases and at J to 3 bases, leaving 9 bases not matched to a gene.

This rearrangement joins TRBV7-8 to TRBJ2-1, with 7 bases that match TRBD2. From germline, CDR1 is SGHVS and CDR2 FQNEAQ. This CDR3 region has 13 residues. J gave up 9 bases and V 6 bases, and 8 bases lay outside the gene matches. Here the CDR3 DNA reads TGTGCCAGCAGGGACCCGACTAGCCCTGAGCAGTTCTTC. It specifies CASRDPTSPEQFF. Combining the CDR3 with reference TRBV7-8 and TRBJ2-1 gives the whole variable domain GAGVSQSPRYKVAKRGQDVALRCDPISGHVSLFWYQQALGQGPEFLTYFQNEAQLDKSGLPSDRFFAERPEGSVSTLKIQRTQQEDSAVYLCASRDPTSPEQFFGPGTRLTVL.

The genes are TRBV6-1 and TRBJ2-6, with D tentatively TRBD1 or TRBD2 (6 bases each). Trimming took 7 bases from V and 6 from J, leaving 16 bases between them. Germline CDR1 and CDR2: MNHNS and SASEGT. CDR3 length equals 15 residues. The CDR3 DNA sequence: TGTGCCAGCACCTCCGCAAGGGGGGCGGCCAACGTCCTGACTTTC. This sequence encodes CASTSARGAANVLTF.

The CDR3, as DNA: TGCAGTGCTAGAGGGACATCTCAAGGGGAGACCCAGTACTTC. It specifies CSARGTSQGETQYF. The genes are TRBV20-1 and TRBJ2-5; the D gene is possibly TRBD1 (5 bases). From germline, CDR1 is DFQATT and CDR2 SNEGSKA (reference sequence). V lost 1 base and J 5 bases, leaving 14 bases between the germline ends. The CDR3 spans 14 residues.

There are a few counts of this clonotype. The CDR3 region is CASSPRTSGTGELFF. CDR3 sequence (DNA): TGTGCCAGCAGCCCCCGGACTAGCGGGACCGGGGAGCTGTTTTTT. This chain links TRBV9 with TRBJ2-2; TRBD2 matches 11 bases. Trimming cost V 4 bases and J 5 bases; bases outside gene matches: 4. The CDR3 is made up of 15 amino acids. The germline CDR1 and CDR2 sequences are SGDLS and YYNGEE.

The rearrangement links TRBV7-2 to TRBJ1-6; D unresolved. The germline CDR1 and CDR2 sequences are SGHTA and FQGNSA. The CDR3 sequence is 16 residues long. Between the trimmed V and J ends, which lost 1 base and 8 bases, there was a span of 15 bases. The CDR3 DNA reads as TGTGCCAGCAGCTTAGATCCGGGAATAAGGGATTCACCCCTCCACTTT. Protein sequence: CASSLDPGIRDSPLHF.